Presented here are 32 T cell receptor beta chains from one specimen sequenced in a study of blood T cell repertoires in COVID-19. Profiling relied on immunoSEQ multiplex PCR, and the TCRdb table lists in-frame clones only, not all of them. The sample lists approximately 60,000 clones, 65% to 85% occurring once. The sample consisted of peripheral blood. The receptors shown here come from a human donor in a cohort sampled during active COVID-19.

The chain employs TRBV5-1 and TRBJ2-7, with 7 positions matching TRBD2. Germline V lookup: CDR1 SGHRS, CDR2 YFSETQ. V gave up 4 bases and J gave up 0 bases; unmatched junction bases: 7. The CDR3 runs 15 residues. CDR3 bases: TGCGCCAGCAGCAGGGAGGGACGGAGCTCCTACGAGCAGTACTTC. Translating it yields CASSREGRSSYEQYF.

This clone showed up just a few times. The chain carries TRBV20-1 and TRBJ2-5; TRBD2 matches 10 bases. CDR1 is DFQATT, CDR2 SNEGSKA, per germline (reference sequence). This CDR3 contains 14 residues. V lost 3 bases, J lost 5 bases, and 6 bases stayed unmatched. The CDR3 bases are TGCAGTGCTAGTAAGCGGGAGGGCCGGGAGACCCAGTACTTC. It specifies CSASKREGRETQYF.

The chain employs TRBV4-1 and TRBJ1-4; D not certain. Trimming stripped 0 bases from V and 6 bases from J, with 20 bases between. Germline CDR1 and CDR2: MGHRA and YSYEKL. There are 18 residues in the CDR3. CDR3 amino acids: CASSQDIGQRSRYEKLFF. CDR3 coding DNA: TGCGCCAGCAGCCAAGATATTGGGCAAAGATCCAGGTATGAAAAACTGTTTTTT.

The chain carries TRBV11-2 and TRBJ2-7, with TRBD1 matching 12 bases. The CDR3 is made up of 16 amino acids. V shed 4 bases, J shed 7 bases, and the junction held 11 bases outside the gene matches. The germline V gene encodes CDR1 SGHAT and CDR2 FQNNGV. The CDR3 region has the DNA TGTGCCAGCAGCTCCCCCACGGGACAGGGGGCAAGGGAGCAGTACTTC. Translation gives CASSSPTGQGAREQYF. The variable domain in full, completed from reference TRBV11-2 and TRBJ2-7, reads EAGVAQSPRYKIIEKRQSVAFWCNPISGHATLYWYQQILGQGPKLLIQFQNNGVVDDSQLPKDRFSAERLKGVDSTLKIQPAKLEDSAVYLCASSSPTGQGAREQYFGPGTRLTVT.

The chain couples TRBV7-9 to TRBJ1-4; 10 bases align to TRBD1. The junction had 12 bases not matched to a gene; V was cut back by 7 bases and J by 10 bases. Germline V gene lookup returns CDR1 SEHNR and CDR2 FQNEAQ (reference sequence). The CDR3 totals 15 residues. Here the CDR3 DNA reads TGTGCCAGCATCGAATCACCGACAGGGGGCTCAAAACTGTTTTTT. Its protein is CASIESPTGGSKLFF. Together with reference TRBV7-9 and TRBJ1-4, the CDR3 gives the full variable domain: DTGVSQNPRHKITKRGQNVTFRCDPISEHNRLYWYRQTLGQGPEFLTYFQNEAQLEKSRLLSDRFSAERPKGSFSTLEIQRTEQGDSAMYLCASIESPTGGSKLFFGSGTQLSVL.

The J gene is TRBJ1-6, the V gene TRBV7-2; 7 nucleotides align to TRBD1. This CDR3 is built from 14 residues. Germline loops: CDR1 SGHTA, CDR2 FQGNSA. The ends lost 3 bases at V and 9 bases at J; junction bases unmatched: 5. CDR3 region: CASSLTGMSSPLHF. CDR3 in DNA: TGTGCCAGCAGCTTGACAGGGATGAGTTCACCCCTCCACTTT.

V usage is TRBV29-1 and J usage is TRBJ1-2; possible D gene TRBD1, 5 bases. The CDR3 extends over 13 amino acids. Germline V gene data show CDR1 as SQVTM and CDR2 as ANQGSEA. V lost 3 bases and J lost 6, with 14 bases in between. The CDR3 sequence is CSVEGQGSNGYTF. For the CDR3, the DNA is TGCAGCGTTGAGGGGCAGGGTAGTAATGGCTACACCTTC.

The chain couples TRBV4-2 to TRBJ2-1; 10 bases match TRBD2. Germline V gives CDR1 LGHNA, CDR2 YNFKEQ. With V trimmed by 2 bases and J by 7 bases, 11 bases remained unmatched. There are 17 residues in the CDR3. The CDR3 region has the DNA TGTGCCAGCAGCCAAAAGGCGGTAGCGGGGGGTGGGAATGAGCAGTTCTTC. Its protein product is CASSQKAVAGGGNEQFF.

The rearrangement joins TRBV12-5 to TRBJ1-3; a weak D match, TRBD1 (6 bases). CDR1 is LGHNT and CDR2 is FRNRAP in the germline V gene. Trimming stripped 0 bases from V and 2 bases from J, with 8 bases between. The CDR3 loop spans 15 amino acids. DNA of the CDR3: TGTGCTAGTGGTTTGGTACAGGGACCTGGAAACACCATATATTTT. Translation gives CASGLVQGPGNTIYF.

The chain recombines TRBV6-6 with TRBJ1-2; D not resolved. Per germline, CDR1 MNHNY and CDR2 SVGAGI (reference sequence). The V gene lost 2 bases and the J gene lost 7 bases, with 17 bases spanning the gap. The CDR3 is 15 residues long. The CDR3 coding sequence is TGTGCCAGCAGTTACCTCGAGGGAGGCTCGGGTGGCTACACCTTC. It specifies CASSYLEGGSGGYTF.

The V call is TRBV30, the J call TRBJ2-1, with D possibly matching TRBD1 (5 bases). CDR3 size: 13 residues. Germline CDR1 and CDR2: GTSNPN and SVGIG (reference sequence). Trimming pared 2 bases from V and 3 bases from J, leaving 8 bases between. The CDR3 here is CAWSRDSYNEQFF. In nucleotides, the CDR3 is TGTGCCTGGAGTCGAGACAGCTACAATGAGCAGTTCTTC.

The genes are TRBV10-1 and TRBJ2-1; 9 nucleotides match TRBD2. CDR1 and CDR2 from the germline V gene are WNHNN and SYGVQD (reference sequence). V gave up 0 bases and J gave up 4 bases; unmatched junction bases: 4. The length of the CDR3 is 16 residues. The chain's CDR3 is CASSESGSGGYNEQFF. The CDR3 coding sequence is TGCGCCAGCAGTGAGTCGGGTAGCGGGGGATACAATGAGCAGTTCTTC.

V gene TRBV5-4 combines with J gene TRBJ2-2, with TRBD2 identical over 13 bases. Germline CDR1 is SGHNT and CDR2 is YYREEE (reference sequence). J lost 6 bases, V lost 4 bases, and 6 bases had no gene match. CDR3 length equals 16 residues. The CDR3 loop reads CASSRGLAGVAGELFF. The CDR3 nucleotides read TGTGCCAGCAGCCGCGGACTAGCGGGAGTCGCCGGGGAGCTGTTTTTT.

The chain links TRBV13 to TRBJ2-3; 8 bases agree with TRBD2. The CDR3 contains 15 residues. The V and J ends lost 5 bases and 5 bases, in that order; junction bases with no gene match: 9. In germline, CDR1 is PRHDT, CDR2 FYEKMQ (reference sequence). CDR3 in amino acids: CASSPGTRGVDTQYF. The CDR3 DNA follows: TGTGCCAGCAGCCCGGGGACTAGAGGGGTAGATACGCAGTATTTT.

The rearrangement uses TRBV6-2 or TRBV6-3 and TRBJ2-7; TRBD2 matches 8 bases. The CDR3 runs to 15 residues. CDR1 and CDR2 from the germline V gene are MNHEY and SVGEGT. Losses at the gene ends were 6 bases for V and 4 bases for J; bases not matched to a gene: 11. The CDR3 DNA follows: TGTGCCAGCAGCATAGATAGCGGGGCCCCTTACGAGCAGTACTTC. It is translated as CASSIDSGAPYEQYF.

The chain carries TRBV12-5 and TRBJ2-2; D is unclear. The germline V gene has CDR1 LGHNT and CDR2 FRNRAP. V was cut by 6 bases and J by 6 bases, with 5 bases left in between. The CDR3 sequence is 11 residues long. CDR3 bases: TGTGCTAGTGGCCACTCCGGGGAGCTGTTTTTT. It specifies CASGHSGELFF.

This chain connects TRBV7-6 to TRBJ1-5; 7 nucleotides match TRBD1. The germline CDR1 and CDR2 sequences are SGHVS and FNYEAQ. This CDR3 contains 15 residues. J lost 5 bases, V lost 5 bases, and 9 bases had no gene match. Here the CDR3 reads CASSEEGGADQPQHF. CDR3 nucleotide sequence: TGTGCCAGCAGCGAAGAAGGGGGCGCCGATCAGCCCCAGCATTTT.

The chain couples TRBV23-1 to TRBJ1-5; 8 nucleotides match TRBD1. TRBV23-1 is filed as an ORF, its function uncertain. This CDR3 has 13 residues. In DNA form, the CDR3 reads TGCCGGCTTCGGACAGGGTTGGATCAGCCCCAGCATTTT. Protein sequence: CRLRTGLDQPQHF.

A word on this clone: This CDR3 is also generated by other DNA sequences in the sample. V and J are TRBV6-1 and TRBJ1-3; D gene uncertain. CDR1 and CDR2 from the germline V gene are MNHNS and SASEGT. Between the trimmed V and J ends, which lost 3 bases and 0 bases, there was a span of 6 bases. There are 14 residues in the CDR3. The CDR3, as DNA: TGTGCCAGCAGTGATGGAGCCTCTGGAAACACCATATATTTT. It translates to CASSDGASGNTIYF.

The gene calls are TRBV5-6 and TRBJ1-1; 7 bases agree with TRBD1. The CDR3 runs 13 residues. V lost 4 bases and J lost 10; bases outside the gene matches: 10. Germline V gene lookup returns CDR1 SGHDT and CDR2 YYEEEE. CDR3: CASSGTVQPVAFF. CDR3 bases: TGTGCCAGCAGCGGGACAGTACAACCCGTAGCTTTCTTT.

The CDR3 loop reads CASRWTSGGPYEQYF. CDR3 coding DNA: TGTGCCAGCAGGTGGACTAGCGGGGGTCCCTACGAGCAGTACTTC. The V gene is TRBV7-8, the J gene TRBJ2-7; TRBD2 aligns across 13 bases. V was clipped by 6 bases and J by 2 bases; unmatched bases: 4. CDR1 SGHVS and CDR2 FQNEAQ come from the germline V gene. This CDR3 has 15 residues.

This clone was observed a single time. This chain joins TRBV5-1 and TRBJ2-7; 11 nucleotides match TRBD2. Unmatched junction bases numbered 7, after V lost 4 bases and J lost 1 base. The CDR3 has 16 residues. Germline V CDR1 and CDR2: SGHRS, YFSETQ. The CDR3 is CASSPAGLAESYEQYF. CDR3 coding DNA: TGCGCCAGCAGCCCGGCGGGACTAGCGGAATCCTACGAGCAGTACTTC.

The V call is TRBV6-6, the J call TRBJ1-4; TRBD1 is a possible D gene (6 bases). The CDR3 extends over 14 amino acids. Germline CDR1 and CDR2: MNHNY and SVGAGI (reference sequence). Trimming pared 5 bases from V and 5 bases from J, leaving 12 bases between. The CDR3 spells CASSQTGRNEKLFF. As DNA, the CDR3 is TGTGCCAGCAGTCAGACAGGCCGGAATGAAAAACTGTTTTTT.

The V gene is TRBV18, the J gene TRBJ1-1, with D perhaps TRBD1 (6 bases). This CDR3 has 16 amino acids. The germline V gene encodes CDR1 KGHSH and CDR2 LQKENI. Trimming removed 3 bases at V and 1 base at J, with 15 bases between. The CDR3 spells CASSPSSRQENTEAFF. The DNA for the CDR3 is TGTGCCAGCTCACCTTCCTCACGACAGGAGAACACTGAAGCTTTCTTT.

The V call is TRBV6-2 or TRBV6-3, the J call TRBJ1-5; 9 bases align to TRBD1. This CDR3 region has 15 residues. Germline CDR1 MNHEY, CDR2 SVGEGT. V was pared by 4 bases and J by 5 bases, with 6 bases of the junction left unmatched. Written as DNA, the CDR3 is TGTGCCAGCAGTTTCGGACAGGGGAGAGATCAGCCCCAGCATTTT. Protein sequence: CASSFGQGRDQPQHF.

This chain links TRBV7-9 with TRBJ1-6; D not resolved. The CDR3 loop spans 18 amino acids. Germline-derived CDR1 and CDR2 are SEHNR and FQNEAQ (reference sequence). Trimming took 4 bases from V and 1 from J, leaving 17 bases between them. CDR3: CASSSGGLGRSYNSPLHF. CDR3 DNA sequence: TGTGCCAGCAGCTCCGGAGGGCTAGGGAGGTCCTATAATTCACCCCTCCACTTT. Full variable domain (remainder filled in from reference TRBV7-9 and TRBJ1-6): DTGVSQNPRHKITKRGQNVTFRCDPISEHNRLYWYRQTLGQGPEFLTYFQNEAQLEKSRLLSDRFSAERPKGSFSTLEIQRTEQGDSAMYLCASSSGGLGRSYNSPLHFGNGTRLTVT.

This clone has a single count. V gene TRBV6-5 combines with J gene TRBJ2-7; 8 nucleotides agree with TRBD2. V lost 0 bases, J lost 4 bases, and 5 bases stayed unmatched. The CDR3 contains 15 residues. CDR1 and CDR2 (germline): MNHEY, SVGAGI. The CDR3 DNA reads TGTGCCAGCAGTTACTCGATTAGCGGGGCTTACGAGCAGTACTTC. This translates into CASSYSISGAYEQYF.

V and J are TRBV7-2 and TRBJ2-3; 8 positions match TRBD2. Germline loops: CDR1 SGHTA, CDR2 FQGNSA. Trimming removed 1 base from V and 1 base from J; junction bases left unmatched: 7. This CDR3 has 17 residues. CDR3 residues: CASSLVGSGMGTDTQYF. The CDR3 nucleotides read TGTGCCAGCAGCTTAGTGGGTAGCGGGATGGGCACAGATACGCAGTATTTT. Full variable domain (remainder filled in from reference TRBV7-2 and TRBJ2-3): GAGVSQSPSNKVTEKGKDVELRCDPISGHTALYWYRQSLGQGLEFLIYFQGNSAPDKSGLPSDRFSAERTGGSVSTLTIQRTQQEDSAVYLCASSLVGSGMGTDTQYFGPGTRLTVL.

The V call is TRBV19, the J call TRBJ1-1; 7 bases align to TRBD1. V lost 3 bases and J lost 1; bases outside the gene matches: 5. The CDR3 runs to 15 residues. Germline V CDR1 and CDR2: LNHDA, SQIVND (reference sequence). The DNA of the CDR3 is TGTGCCAGTAGTATTAGGGGACAGCAGAACACTGAAGCTTTCTTT. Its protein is CASSIRGQQNTEAFF.

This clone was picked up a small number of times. The CDR3 bases are TGCGCCAGCAGCCCTTTTACAGGGCCGTACGAGCAGTACTTC. Its translation is CASSPFTGPYEQYF. The chain uses TRBV4-1 and TRBJ2-7; possibly TRBD1 for D (6 bases). There are 14 residues in the CDR3. Per the germline V gene, CDR1 is MGHRA and CDR2 is YSYEKL. V lost 4 bases to trimming and J lost 4 bases, with 14 bases between them.

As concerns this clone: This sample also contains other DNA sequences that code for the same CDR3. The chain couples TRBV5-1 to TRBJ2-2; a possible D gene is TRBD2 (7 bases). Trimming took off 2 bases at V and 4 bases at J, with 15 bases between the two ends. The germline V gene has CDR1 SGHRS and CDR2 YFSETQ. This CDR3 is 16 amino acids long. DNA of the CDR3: TGCGCCAGCAGCTTAAGGGGGGGCGCGGGCACCGGGGAGCTGTTTTTT. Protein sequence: CASSLRGGAGTGELFF.

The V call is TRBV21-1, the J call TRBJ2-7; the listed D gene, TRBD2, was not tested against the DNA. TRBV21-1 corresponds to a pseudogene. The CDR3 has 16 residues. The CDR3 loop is CASSKARRATSYEQYF. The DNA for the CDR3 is TGTGCCAGCAGCAAAGCGCGGAGGGCAACCTCCTACGAGCAGTACTTC.